This T cell receptor (beta chain) derives from a study of T cells in Graves' hyperthyroidism and ophthalmopathy. Germline values: CDR1 SNHLY, CDR2 FYNNEI. The CDR3 is 14 residues long. V was pared by 5 bases and J by 2 bases, with 10 bases between. Used for diagnoses were clinical symptoms, serum thyroxine and TRAb, thyroid ultrasound and orbital computed tomography. From RNA transcripts, TCR beta CDR3 regions were amplified. HTBI primers drove first-round RT-PCR of the TCR CDR3. TCRdb called the multiplex PCR reads again in MiXCR, with one record for every CDR3 protein. The data contain hundreds of thousands of distinct CDR3 sequences, about 19% of them singletons.

The chain recombines TRBV2 with TRBJ1-3; no clear D gene. Sequenced: blood. The receptor comes from a man aged 50 to 60 with Graves' ophthalmopathy. CDR3 bases: TGTGCCAGCAGTAGTGAGGCACCTGGAAACACCATATATTTT. It yields the protein CASSSEAPGNTIYF. Complete variable domain (other parts from reference TRBV2 and TRBJ1-3): EPEVTQTPSHQVTQMGQEVILRCVPISNHLYFYWYRQILGQKVEFLVSFYNNEISEKSEIFDDQFSVERPDGSNFTLKIRSTKLEDSAMYFCASSSEAPGNTIYFGEGSWLTVV.